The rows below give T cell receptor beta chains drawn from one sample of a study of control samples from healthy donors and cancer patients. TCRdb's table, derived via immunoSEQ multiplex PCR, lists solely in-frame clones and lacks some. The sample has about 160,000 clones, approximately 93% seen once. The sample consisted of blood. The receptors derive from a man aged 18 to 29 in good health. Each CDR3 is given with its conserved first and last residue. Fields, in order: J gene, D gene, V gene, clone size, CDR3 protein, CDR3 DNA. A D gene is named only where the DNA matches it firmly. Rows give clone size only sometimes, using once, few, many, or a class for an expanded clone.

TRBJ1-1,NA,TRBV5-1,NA,CASSLWYSMNTEAFF,TGCGCCAGCAGCTTGTGGTACTCCATGAACACTGAAGCTTTCTTT
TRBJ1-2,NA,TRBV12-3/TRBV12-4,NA,CASTLRGNYGYTF,TGTGCCAGCACCCTTCGGGGAAACTATGGCTACACCTTC
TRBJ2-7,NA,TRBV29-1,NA,CSVRKQGSSYEQYF,TGCAGCGTCAGAAAGCAGGGAAGCTCCTACGAGCAGTACTTC
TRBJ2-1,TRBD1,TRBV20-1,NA,CSASGDRGVYNEQFF,TGCAGTGCTAGTGGGGACAGGGGCGTTTACAATGAGCAGTTCTTC
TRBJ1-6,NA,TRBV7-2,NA,CASSLRTGGNSPLHF,TGTGCCAGCAGCTTAAGGACGGGGGGTAATTCACCCCTCCACTTT
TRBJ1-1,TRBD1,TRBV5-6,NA,CASSRTGGGGTEAFF,TGTGCCAGCAGCCGGACAGGGGGCGGGGGCACTGAAGCTTTCTTT
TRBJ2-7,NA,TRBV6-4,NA,CASSLHLGPYEQYF,TGTGCCAGCAGTCTGCACCTCGGTCCCTACGAGCAGTACTTC
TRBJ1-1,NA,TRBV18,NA,CASSRGQSNTEAFF,TGTGCCAGCTCCCGAGGACAGTCGAACACTGAAGCTTTCTTT
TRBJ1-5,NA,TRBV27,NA,CASSFTDSNQPQHF,TGTGCCAGCAGTTTTACAGATAGCAATCAGCCCCAGCATTTT
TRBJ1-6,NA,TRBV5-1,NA,CASSLAQSNSPLHF,TGCGCCAGCAGCTTGGCCCAATCGAATTCACCCCTCCACTTT
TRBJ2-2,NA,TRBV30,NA,CAWSAFRGAKRGELFF,TGTGCCTGGAGTGCTTTCCGGGGGGCCAAGCGAGGGGAGCTGTTTTTT
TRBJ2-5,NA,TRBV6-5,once,CATERSGQETQYF,TGTGCCACAGAGCGGTCGGGGCAAGAGACCCAGTACTTC
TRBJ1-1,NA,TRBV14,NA,CASSQDVGYWPNTEAFF,TGTGCCAGCAGCCAAGACGTGGGGTACTGGCCGAACACTGAAGCTTTCTTT
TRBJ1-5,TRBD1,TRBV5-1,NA,CASSPLGQSNQPQHF,TGCGCCAGCAGCCCCCTGGGACAGAGCAATCAGCCCCAGCATTTT
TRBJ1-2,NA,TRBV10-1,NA,CASSESPVPNYGYTF,TGCGCCAGCAGTGAGTCGCCGGTCCCAAACTATGGCTACACCTTC
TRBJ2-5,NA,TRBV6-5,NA,CASSYIGRSQETQYF,TGTGCCAGCAGTTATATCGGCCGAAGCCAAGAGACCCAGTACTTC
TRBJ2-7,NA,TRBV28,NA,CASAGASYEQYF,TGTGCCAGTGCAGGGGCCTCCTACGAGCAGTACTTC
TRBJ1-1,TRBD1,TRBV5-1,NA,CASSLDGQGGPRREAFF,TGCGCCAGCAGCTTGGATGGACAGGGGGGACCGCGGCGTGAAGCTTTCTTT
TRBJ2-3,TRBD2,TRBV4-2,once,CASSLASGSMNTQYF,TGTGCCAGCAGCCTCGCTAGCGGGAGTATGAATACGCAGTATTTT
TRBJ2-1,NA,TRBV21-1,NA,CASSKPGTGGFLTYNEQFF,TGTGCCAGCAGCAAACCCGGGACAGGGGGATTCCTGACCTACAATGAGCAGTTCTTC
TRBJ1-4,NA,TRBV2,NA,CASNLQGVNEKLFF,TGTGCCAGCAATCTACAGGGTGTTAATGAAAAACTGTTTTTT
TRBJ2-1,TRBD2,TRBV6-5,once,CASSYSWRGADNEQFF,TGTGCCAGCAGTTACTCTTGGCGGGGGGCGGACAATGAGCAGTTCTTC
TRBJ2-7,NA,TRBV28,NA,CASRGGTETEEQYF,TGTGCCAGCAGAGGCGGGACAGAGACAGAGGAGCAGTACTTC
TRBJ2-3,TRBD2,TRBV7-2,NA,CASSLTSTSGVVNTQYF,TGTGCCAGCAGCTTAACTTCGACTAGCGGAGTGGTGAATACGCAGTATTTT
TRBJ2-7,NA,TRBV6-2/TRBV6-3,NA,CASSYGLAIYEQYF,TGTGCCAGCAGTTACGGTTTAGCCATCTACGAGCAGTACTTC
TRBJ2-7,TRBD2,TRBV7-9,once,CASGAGGYEQYF,TGTGCCAGCGGGGCGGGGGGCTACGAGCAGTACTTC
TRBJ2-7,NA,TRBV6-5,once,CASDHGPYEQYF,TGTGCCAGCGATCACGGCCCCTACGAGCAGTACTTC
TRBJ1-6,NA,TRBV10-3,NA,CAISEPSGQPYNSPLHF,TGTGCCATCAGTGAGCCTAGCGGACAGCCCTATAATTCACCCCTCCACTTT
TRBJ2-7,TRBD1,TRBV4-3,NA,CASSQTTGTTYEQYF,TGCGCCAGCAGCCAAACGACAGGGACGACCTACGAGCAGTACTTC
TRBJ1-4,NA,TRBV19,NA,CAIGQKTTNEKLFF,TGTGCCATAGGACAGAAGACAACTAATGAAAAACTGTTTTTT
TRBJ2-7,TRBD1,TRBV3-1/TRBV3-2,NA,CASEFGQGRGYEQYF,TGTGCCAGCGAGTTCGGACAGGGGCGAGGCTACGAGCAGTACTTC
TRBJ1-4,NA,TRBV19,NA,CASGLGNEKLFF,TGTGCCAGTGGGCTTGGTAATGAAAAACTGTTTTTT
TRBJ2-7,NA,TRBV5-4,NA,CASSLESALEQYF,TGTGCCAGCAGCTTGGAGTCTGCCCTCGAGCAGTACTTC
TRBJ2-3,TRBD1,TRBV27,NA,CASSSQGTVIPDTQYF,TGTGCCAGCAGTTCCCAAGGGACAGTTATCCCAGATACGCAGTATTTT
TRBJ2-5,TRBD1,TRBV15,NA,CATSTVRQGSETQYF,TGTGCCACCAGCACCGTTCGACAGGGTTCGGAGACCCAGTACTTC
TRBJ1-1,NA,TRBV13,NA,CASSLLTQVTEAFF,TGTGCCAGCAGCTTACTGACCCAAGTGACTGAAGCTTTCTTT
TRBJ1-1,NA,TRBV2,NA,CASSWDREAFF,TGTGCCAGCAGTTGGGACCGTGAAGCTTTCTTT
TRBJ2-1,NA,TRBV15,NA,CATSRDLIGNEQFF,TGTGCCACCAGCAGAGATTTAATCGGTAATGAGCAGTTCTTC
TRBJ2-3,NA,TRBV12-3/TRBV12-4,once,CASTVSVDTQYF,TGTGCCAGCACCGTTAGTGTAGATACGCAGTATTTT
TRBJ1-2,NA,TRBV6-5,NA,CASSYSNWYYGYTF,TGTGCCAGCAGTTACTCAAACTGGTACTATGGCTACACCTTC
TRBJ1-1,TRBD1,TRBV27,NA,CASRQTGTGNTEAFF,TGTGCCAGCAGGCAGACCGGGACAGGGAACACTGAAGCTTTCTTT